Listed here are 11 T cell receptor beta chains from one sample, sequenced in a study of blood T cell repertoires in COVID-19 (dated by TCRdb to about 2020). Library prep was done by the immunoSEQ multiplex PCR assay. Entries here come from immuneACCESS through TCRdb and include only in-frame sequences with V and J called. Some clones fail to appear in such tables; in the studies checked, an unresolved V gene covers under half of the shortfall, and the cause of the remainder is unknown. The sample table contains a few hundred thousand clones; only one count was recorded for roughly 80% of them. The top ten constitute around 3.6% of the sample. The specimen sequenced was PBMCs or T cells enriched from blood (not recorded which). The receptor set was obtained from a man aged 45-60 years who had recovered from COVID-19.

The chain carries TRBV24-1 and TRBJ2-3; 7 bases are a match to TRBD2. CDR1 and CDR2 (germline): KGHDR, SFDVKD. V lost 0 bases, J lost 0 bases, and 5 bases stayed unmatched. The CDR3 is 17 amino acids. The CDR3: CATSDLAASGSTDTQYF. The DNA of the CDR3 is TGTGCCACCAGTGATTTGGCGGCTAGCGGTAGCACAGATACGCAGTATTTT.

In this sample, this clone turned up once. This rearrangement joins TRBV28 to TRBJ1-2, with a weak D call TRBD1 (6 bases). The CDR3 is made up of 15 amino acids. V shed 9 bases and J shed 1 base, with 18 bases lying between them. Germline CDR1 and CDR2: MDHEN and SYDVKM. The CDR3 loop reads CASAAGAQYNYGYTF. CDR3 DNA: TGTGCCAGTGCCGCGGGGGCCCAATATAACTATGGCTACACCTTC.

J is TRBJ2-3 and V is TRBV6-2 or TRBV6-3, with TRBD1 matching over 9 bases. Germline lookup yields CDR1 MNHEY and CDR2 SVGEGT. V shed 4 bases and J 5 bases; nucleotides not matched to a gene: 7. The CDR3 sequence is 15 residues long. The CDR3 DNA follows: TGTGCCAGCAGTTTCCCGGGACAGGGAGTAGATACGCAGTATTTT. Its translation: CASSFPGQGVDTQYF.

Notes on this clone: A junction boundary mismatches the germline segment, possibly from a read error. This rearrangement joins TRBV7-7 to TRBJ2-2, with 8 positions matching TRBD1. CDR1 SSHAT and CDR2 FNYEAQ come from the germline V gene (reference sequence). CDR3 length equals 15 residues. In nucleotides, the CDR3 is TGTGCTAGCAGCCGAGACAGGGGCCACACCGGGGAGCTGTTTTTT. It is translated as CASSRDRGHTGELFF.

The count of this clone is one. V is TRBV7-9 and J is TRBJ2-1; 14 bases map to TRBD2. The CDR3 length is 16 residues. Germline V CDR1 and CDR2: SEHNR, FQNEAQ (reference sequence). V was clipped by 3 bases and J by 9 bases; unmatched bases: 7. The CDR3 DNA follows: TGTGCCAGCAGCTTTTCCGGGACTAGCGGGAGTGGTGAGCAGTTCTTC. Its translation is CASSFSGTSGSGEQFF.

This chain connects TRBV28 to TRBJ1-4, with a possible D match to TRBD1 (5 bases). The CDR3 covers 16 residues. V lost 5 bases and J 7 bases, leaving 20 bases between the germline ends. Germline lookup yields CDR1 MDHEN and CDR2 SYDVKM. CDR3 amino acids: CASSPPAGGGGEKLFF. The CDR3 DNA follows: TGTGCCAGCAGTCCCCCTGCCGGGGGAGGAGGTGAAAAACTGTTTTTT. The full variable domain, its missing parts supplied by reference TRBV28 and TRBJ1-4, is DVKVTQSSRYLVKRTGEKVFLECVQDMDHENMFWYRQDPGLGLRLIYFSYDVKMKEKGDIPEGYSVSREKKERFSLILESASTNQTSMYLCASSPPAGGGGEKLFFGSGTQLSVL.

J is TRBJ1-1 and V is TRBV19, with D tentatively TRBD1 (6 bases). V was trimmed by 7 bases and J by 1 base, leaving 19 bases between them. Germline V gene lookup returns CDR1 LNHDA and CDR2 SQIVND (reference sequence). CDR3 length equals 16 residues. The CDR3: CASIPHGGRGNTEAFF. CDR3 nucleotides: TGTGCCAGTATTCCCCACGGGGGGCGCGGGAACACTGAAGCTTTCTTT.

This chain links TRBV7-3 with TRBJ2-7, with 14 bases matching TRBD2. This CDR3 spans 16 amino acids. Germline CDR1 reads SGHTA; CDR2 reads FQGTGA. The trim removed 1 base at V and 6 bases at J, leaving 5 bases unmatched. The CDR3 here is CASSLKVGLAGGEQYF. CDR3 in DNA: TGTGCCAGCAGCTTAAAAGTAGGACTAGCGGGAGGCGAGCAGTACTTC.

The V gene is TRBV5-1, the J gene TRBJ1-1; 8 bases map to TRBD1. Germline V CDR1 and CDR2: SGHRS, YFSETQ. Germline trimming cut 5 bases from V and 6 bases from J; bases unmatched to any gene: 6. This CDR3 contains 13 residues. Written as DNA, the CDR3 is TGCGCCAGCAGACCGCAGGGGGCCGCTGAAGCTTTCTTT. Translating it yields CASRPQGAAEAFF.

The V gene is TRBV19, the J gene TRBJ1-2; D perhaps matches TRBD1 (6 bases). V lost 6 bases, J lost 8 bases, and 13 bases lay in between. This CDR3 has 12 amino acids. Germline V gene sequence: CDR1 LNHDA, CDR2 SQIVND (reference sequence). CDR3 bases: TGTGCCAGTAGAGACAGGTCTGGAGGCTACACCTTC. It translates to CASRDRSGGYTF.

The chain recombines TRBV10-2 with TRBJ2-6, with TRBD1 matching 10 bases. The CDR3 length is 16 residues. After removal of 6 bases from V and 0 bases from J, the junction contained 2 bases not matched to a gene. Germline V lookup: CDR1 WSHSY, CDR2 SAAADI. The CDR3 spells CASRGQGNSGANVLTF. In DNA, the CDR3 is TGCGCCAGCAGGGGACAGGGGAACTCTGGGGCCAACGTCCTGACTTTC.